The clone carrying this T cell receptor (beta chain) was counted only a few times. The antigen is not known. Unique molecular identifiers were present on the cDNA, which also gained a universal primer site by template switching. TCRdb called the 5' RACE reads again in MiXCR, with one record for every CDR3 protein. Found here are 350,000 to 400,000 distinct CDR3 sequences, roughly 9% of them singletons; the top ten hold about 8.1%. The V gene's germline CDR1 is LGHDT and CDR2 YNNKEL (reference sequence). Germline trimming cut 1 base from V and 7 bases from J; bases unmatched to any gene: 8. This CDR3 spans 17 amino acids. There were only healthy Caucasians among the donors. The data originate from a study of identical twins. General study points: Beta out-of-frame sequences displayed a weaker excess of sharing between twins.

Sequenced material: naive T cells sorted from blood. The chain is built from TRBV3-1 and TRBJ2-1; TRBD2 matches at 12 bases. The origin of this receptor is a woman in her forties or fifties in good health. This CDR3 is CASSQVKTSGRGNEQFF. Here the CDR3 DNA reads TGTGCCAGCAGCCAAGTGAAGACTAGCGGGAGAGGTAATGAGCAGTTCTTC.